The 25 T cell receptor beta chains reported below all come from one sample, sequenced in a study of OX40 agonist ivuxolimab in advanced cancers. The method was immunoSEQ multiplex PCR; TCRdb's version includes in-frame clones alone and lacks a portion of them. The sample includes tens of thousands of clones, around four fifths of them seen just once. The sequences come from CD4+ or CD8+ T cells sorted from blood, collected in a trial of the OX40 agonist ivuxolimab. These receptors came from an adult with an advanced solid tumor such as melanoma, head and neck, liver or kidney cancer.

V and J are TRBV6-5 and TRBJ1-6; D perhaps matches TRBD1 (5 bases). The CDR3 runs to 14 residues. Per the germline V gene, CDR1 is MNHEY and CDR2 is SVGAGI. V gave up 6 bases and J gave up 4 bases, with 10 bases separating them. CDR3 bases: TGTGCCAGCAGGGGACGGACTTATAATTCACCCCTCCACTTT. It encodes CASRGRTYNSPLHF.

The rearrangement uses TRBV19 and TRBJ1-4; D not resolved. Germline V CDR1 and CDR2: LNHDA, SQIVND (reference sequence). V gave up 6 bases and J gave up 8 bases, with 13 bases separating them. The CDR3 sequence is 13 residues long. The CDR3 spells CASRSGSPEKLFF. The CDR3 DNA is TGTGCCAGTAGAAGCGGTAGTCCCGAAAAACTGTTTTTT.

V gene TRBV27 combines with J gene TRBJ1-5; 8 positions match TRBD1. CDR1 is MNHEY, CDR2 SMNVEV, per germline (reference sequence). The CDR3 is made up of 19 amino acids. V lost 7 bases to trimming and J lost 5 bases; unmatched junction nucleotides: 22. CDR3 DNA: TGTGCCAGCAAAGGGGGAATAGAGACAGGGGACGTGAGGGATCAGCCCCAGCATTTT. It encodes CASKGGIETGDVRDQPQHF.

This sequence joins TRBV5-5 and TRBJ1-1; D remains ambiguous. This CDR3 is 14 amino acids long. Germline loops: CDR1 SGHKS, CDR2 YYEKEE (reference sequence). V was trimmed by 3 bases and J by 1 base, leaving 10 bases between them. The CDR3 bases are TGTGCCAGCAGCTCATGGACGGAGAACACTGAAGCTTTCTTT. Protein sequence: CASSSWTENTEAFF.

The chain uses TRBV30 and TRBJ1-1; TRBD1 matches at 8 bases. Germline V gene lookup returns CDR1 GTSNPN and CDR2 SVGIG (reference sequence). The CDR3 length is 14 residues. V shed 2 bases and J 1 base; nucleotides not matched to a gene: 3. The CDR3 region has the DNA TGTGCCTGGAGTTCCGGGACAGGGAACACTGAAGCTTTCTTT. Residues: CAWSSGTGNTEAFF. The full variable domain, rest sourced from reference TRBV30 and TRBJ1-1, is SQTIHQWPATLVQPVGSPLSLECTVEGTSNPNLYWYRQAAGRGLQLLFYSVGIGQISSEVPQNLSASRPQDRQFILSSKKLLLSDSGFYLCAWSSGTGNTEAFFGQGTRLTVV.

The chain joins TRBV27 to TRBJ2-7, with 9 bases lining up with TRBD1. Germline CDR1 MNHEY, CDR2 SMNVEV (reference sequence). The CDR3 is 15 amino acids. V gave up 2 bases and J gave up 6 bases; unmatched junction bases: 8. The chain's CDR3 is CASSLRTGGLGEQYF. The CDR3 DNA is TGTGCCAGCAGTTTACGCACAGGGGGCTTAGGCGAGCAGTACTTC.

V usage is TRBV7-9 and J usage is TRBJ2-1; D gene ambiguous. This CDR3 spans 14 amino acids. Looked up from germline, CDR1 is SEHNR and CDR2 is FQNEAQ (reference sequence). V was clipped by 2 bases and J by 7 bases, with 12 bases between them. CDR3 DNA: TGTGCCAGCAGCTTAAATCACCCGGAAAATGAGCAGTTCTTC. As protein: CASSLNHPENEQFF.

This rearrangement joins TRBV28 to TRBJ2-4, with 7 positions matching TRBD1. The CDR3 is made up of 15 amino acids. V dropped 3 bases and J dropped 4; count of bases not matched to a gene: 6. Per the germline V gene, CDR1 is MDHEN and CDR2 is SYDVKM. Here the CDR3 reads CASSFIDREKNIQYF. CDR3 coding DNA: TGTGCCAGCAGTTTTATCGACAGGGAAAAAAACATTCAGTACTTC.

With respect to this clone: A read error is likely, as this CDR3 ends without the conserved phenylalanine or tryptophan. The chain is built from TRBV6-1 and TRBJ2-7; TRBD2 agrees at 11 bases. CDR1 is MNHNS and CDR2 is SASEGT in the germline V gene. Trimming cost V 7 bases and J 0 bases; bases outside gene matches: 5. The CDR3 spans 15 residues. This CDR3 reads CASMVGTSGSYEQYL. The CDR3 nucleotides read TGTGCCAGCATGGTCGGGACTAGCGGCTCCTACGAGCAGTACCTC.

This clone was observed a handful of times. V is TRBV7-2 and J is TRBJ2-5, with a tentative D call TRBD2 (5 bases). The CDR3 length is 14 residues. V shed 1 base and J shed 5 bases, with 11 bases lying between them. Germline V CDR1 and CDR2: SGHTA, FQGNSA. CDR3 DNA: TGTGCCAGCAGCTTAGTTTCCGTAGCGGAGACCCAGTACTTC. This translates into CASSLVSVAETQYF.

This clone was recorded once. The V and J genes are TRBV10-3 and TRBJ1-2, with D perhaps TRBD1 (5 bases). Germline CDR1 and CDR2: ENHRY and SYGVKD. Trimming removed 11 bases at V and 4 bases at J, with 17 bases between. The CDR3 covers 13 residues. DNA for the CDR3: TGTGCCCTACGGGACGGAGAGAGCTATGGCTACACCTTC. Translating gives CALRDGESYGYTF.

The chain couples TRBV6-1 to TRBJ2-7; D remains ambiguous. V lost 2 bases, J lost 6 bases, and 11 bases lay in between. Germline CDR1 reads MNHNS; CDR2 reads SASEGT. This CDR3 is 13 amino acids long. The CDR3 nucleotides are TGTGCCAGCAGTGAACGGCAAACCAGCGAGCAGTACTTC. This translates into CASSERQTSEQYF.

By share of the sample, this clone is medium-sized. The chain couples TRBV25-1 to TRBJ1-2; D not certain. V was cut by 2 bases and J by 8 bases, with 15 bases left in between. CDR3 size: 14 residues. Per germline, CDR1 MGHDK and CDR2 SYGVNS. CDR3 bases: TGTGCCAGCAGTGAACTCGGACCCACGGAGGGCTACACCTTC. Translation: CASSELGPTEGYTF.

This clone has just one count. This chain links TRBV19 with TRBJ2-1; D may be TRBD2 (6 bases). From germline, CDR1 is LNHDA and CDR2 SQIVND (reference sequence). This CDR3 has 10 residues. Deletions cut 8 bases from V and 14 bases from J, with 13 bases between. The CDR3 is CASRGKFEFF. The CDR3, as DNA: TGTGCCAGTCGCGGGAAATTTGAGTTCTTC.

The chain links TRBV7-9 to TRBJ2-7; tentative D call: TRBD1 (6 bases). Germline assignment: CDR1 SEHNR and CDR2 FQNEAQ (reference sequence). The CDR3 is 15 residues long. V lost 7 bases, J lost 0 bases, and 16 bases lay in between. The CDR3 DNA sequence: TGTGCCAGCACTGCCGGTCAGGGGCTCTCCTACGAGCAGTACTTC. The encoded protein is CASTAGQGLSYEQYF.

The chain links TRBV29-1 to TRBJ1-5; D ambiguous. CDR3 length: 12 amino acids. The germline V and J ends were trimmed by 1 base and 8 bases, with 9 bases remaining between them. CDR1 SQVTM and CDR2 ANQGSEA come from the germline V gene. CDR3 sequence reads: CSVEVPVEPQHF. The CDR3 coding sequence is TGCAGCGTTGAAGTCCCGGTGGAGCCCCAGCATTTT. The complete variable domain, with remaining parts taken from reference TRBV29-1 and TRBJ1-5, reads SAVISQKPSRDICQRGTSLTIQCQVDSQVTMMFWYRQQPGQSLTLIATANQGSEATYESGFVIDKFPISRPNLTFSTLTVSNMSPEDSSIYLCSVEVPVEPQHFGDGTRLSIL.

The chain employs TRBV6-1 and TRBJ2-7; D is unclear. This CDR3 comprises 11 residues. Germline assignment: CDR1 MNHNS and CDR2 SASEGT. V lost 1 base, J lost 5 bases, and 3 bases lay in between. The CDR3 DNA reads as TGTGCCAGCAGTGAAGTGGACGAGCAGTACTTC. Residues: CASSEVDEQYF.

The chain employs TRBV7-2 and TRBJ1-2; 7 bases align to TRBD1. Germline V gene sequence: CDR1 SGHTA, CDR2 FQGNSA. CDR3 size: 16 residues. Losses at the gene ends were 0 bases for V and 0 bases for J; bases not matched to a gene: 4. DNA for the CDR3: TGTGCCAGCAGCTTAGCGTCGGGACAGTCTAACTATGGCTACACCTTC. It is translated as CASSLASGQSNYGYTF. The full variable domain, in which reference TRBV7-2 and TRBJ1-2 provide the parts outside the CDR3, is GAGVSQSPSNKVTEKGKDVELRCDPISGHTALYWYRQSLGQGLEFLIYFQGNSAPDKSGLPSDRFSAERTGGSVSTLTIQRTQQEDSAVYLCASSLASGQSNYGYTFGSGTRLTVV.

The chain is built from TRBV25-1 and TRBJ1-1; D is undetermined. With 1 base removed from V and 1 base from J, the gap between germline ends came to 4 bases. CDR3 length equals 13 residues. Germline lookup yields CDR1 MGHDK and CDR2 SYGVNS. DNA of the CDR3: TGTGCCAGCAGTGAATGGGCGAACACTGAAGCTTTCTTT. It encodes CASSEWANTEAFF. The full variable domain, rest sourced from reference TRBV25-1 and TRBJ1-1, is EADIYQTPRYLVIGTGKKITLECSQTMGHDKMYWYQQDPGMELHLIHYSYGVNSTEKGDLSSESTVSRIRTEHFPLTLESARPSHTSQYLCASSEWANTEAFFGQGTRLTVV.

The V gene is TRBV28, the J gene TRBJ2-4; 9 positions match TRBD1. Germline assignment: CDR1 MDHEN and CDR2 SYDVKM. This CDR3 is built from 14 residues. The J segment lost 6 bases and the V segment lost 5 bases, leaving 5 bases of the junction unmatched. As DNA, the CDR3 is TGTGCCAGCAGTCTGGGACAGGGCCTAAACATTCAGTACTTC. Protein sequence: CASSLGQGLNIQYF.

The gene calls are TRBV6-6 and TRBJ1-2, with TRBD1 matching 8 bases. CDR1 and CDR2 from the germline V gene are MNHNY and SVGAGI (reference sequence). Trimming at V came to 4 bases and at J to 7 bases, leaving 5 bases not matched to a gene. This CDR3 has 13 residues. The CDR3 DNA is TGTGCCAGCAGTTCGACAGGGGAGGGTGGCTACACCTTC. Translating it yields CASSSTGEGGYTF.

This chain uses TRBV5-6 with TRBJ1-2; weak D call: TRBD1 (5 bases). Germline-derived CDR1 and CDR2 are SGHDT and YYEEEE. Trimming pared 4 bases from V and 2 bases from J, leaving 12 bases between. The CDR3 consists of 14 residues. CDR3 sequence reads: CASSLRDRNYGYTF. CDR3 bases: TGTGCCAGCAGCCTGAGGGACCGAAACTATGGCTACACCTTC. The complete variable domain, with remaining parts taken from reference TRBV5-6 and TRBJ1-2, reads DAGVTQSPTHLIKTRGQQVTLRCSPKSGHDTVSWYQQALGQGPQFIFQYYEEEERQRGNFPDRFSGHQFPNYSSELNVNALLLGDSALYLCASSLRDRNYGYTFGSGTRLTVV.

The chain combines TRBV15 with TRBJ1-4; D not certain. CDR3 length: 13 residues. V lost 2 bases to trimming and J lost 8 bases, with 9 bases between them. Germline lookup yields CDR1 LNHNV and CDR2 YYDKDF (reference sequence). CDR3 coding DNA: TGTGCCACCAGCAGAACGCCTCCCGAAAAACTGTTTTTT. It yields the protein CATSRTPPEKLFF.

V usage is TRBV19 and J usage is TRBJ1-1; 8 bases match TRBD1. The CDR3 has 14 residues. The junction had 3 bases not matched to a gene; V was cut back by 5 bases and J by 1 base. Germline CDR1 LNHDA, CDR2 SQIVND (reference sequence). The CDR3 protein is CASSPTGANTEAFF. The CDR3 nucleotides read TGTGCCAGTAGTCCGACAGGGGCGAACACTGAAGCTTTCTTT. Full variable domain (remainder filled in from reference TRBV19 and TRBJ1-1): DGGITQSPKYLFRKEGQNVTLSCEQNLNHDAMYWYRQDPGQGLRLIYYSQIVNDFQKGDIAEGYSVSREKKESFPLTVTSAQKNPTAFYLCASSPTGANTEAFFGQGTRLTVV.

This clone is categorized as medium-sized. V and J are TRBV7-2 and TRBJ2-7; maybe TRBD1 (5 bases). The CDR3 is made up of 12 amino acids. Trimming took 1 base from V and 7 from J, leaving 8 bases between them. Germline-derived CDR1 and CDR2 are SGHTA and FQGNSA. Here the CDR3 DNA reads TGTGCCAGCAGCTTAGTAGGGGTGGAGCAGTACTTC. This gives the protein CASSLVGVEQYF.